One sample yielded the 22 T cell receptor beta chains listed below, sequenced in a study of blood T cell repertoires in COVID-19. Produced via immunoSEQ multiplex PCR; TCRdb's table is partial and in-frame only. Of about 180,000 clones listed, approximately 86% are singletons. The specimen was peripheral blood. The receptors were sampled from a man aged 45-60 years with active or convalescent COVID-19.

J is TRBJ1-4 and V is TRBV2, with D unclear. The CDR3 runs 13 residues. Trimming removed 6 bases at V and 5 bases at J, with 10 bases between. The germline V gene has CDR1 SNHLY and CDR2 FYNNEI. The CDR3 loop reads CASSRTGNEKLFF. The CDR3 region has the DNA TGTGCCAGCAGCAGGACGGGGAATGAAAAACTGTTTTTT.

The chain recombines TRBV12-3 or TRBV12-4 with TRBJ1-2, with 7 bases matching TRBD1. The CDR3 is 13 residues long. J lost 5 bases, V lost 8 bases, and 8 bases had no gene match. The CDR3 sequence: CASGQGVGYGYTF. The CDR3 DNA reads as TGTGCCAGCGGCCAGGGGGTTGGTTATGGCTACACCTTC.

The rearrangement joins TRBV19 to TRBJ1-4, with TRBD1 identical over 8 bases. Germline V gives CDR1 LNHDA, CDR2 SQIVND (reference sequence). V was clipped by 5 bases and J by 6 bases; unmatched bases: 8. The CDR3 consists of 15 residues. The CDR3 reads CASSPLDRADEKLFF. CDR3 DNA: TGTGCCAGTAGTCCCCTGGACAGGGCTGATGAAAAACTGTTTTTT.

The CDR3 DNA follows: TGTGCCAGCAGCTTGACTGGCCTCGGAGGTGAAAAACTGTTTTTT. This gives the protein CASSLTGLGGEKLFF. The chain recombines TRBV5-4 with TRBJ1-4, with D uncertain. The germline gives CDR1 SGHNT, CDR2 YYREEE (reference sequence). V gave up 1 base and J gave up 7 bases, with 14 bases separating them. The CDR3 runs to 15 residues. The entire variable domain, with the rest obtained from reference TRBV5-4 and TRBJ1-4, is as follows: ETGVTQSPTHLIKTRGQQVTLRCSSQSGHNTVSWYQQALGQGPQFIFQYYREEENGRGNFPPRFSGLQFPNYSSELNVNALELDDSALYLCASSLTGLGGEKLFFGSGTQLSVL.

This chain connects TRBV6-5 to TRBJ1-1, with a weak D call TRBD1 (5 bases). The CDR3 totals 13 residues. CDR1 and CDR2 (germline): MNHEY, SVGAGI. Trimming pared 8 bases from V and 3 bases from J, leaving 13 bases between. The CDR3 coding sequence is TGTGCCAGCCTGACAGCGGGTGACACTGAAGCTTTCTTT. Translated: CASLTAGDTEAFF.

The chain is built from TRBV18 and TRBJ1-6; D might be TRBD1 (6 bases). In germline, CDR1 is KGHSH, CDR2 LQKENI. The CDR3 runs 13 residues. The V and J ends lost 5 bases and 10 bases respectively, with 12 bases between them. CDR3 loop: CASSERQESPLHF. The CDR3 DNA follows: TGTGCCAGCTCAGAAAGACAGGAGTCACCCCTCCACTTT.

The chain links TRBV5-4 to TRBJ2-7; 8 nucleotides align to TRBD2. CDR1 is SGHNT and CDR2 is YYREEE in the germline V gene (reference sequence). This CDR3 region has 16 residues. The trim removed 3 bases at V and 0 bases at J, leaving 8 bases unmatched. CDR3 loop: CASSSRTSGGSYEQYF. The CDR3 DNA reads TGTGCCAGCAGCTCGAGAACTAGCGGAGGCTCCTACGAGCAGTACTTC.

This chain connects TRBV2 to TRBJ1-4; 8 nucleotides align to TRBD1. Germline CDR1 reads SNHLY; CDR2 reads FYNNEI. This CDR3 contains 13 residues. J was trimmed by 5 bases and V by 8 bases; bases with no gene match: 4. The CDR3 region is CASARGQNEKLFF. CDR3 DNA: TGTGCCAGCGCCAGGGGGCAGAATGAAAAACTGTTTTTT.

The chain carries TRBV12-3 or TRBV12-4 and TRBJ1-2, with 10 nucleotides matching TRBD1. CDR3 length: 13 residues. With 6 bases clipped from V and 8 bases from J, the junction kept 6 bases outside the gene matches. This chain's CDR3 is CASRSGTGDGYTF. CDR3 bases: TGTGCCAGCAGGTCCGGGACAGGGGACGGCTACACCTTC.

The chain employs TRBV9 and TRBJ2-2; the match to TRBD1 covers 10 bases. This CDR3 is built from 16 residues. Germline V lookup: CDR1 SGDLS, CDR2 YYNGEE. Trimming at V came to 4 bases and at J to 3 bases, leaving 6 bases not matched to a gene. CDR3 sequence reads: CASSLTGTGDTGELFF. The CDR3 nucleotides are TGTGCCAGCAGCCTAACCGGGACAGGGGACACCGGGGAGCTGTTTTTT.

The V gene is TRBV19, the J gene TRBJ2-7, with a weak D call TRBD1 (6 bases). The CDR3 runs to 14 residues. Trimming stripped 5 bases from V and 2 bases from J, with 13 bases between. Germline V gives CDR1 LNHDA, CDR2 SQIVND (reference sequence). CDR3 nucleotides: TGTGCCAGTAGTTGGACCAGGGGCCCCTACGAGCAGTACTTC. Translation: CASSWTRGPYEQYF.

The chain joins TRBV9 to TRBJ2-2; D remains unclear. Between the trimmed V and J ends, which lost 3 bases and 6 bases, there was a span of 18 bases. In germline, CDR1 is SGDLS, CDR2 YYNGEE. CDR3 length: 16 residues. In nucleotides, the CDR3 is TGTGCCAGCAGCGACGAACTGTTCTCGACTGCCGGGGAGCTGTTTTTT. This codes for CASSDELFSTAGELFF.

DNA for the CDR3: TGCGCCAGCAGCCCTAGACCGGGGTCGGATACGCAGTATTTT. Amino acid sequence: CASSPRPGSDTQYF. The chain recombines TRBV4-3 with TRBJ2-3, with D tentatively TRBD2 (5 bases). The CDR3 has 14 amino acids. Deletions cut 4 bases from V and 6 bases from J, with 14 bases between. Germline CDR1 is LGHNA and CDR2 is YSLEER.

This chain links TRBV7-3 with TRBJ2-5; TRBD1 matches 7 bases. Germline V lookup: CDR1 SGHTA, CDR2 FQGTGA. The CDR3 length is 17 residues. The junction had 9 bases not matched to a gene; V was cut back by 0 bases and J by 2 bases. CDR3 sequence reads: CASSLTGNGDSQETQYF. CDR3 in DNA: TGTGCCAGCAGCTTAACGGGAAACGGGGACAGTCAAGAGACCCAGTACTTC.

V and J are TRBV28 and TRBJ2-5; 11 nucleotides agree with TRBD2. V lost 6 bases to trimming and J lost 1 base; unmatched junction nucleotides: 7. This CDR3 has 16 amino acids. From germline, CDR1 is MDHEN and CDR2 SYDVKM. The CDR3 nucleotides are TGTGCCAGCAGCCGCGGACTAGCGGGCTTCCAAGAGACCCAGTACTTC. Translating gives CASSRGLAGFQETQYF. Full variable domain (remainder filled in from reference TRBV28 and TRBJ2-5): DVKVTQSSRYLVKRTGEKVFLECVQDMDHENMFWYRQDPGLGLRLIYFSYDVKMKEKGDIPEGYSVSREKKERFSLILESASTNQTSMYLCASSRGLAGFQETQYFGPGTRLLVL.

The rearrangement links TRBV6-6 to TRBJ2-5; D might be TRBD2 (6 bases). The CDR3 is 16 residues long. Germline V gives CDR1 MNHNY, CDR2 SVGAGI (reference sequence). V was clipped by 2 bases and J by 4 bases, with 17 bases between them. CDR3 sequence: CASSYPSGRGGETQYF. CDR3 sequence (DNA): TGTGCCAGCAGTTACCCCTCAGGGCGGGGTGGAGAGACCCAGTACTTC.

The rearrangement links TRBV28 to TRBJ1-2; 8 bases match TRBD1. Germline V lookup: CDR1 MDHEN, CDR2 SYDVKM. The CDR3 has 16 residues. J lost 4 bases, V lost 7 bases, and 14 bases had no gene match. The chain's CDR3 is CASNIKLTGDGYGYTF. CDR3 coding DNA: TGTGCCAGCAACATAAAATTGACAGGGGACGGCTATGGCTACACCTTC.

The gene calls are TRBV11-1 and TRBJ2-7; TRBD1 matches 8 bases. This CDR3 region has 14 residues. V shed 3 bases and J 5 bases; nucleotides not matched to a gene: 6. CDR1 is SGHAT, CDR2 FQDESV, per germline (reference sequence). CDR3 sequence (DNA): TGTGCCAGCAGCTTGCGACAGGGGTCCCACGAGCAGTACTTC. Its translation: CASSLRQGSHEQYF.

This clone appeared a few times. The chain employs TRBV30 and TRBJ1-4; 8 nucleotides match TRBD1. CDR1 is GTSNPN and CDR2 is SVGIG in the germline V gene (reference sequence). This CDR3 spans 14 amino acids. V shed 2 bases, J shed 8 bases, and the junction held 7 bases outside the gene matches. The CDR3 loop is CAWSRGTGGEKLFF. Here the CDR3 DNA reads TGTGCCTGGAGTAGGGGGACAGGTGGAGAAAAACTGTTTTTT.

CDR3 nucleotide sequence: TGTGCCAGTAGGAACCAGGCTGGGGGGGGGCCCCAGCATTTT. This codes for CASRNQAGGGPQHF. The V gene is TRBV19, the J gene TRBJ1-5; perhaps TRBD1 as D (5 bases). The V gene's germline CDR1 is LNHDA and CDR2 SQIVND (reference sequence). Trimming took off 6 bases at V and 9 bases at J, with 18 bases between the two ends. This CDR3 has 14 residues. The entire variable domain, with the rest obtained from reference TRBV19 and TRBJ1-5, is as follows: DGGITQSPKYLFRKEGQNVTLSCEQNLNHDAMYWYRQDPGQGLRLIYYSQIVNDFQKGDIAEGYSVSREKKESFPLTVTSAQKNPTAFYLCASRNQAGGGPQHFGDGTRLSIL.

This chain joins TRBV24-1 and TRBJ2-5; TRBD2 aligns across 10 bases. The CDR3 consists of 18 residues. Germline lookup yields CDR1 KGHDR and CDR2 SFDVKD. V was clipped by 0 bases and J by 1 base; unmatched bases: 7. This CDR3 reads CATSDLAKSGRAQETQYF. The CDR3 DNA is TGTGCCACCAGTGATTTGGCCAAGAGCGGGAGGGCCCAAGAGACCCAGTACTTC.

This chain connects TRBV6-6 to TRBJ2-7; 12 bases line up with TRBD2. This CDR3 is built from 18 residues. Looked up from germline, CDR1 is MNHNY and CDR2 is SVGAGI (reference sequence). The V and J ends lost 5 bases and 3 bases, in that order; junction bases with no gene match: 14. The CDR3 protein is CASSRGLAGGSFDYEQYF. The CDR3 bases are TGTGCCAGCAGTCGGGGACTAGCGGGCGGGAGCTTCGACTACGAGCAGTACTTC.